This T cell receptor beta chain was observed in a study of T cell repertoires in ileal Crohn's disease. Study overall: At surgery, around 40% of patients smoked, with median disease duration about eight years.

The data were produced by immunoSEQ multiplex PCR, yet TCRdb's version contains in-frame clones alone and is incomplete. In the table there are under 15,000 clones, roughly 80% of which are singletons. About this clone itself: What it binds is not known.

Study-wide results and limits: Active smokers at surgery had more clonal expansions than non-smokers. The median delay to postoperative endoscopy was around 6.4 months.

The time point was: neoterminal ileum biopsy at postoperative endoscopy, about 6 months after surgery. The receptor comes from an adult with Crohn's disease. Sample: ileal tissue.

The CDR3 nucleotides read TGTGCCAGCAGCCAAGATGAGGCGGGCTCCTACGAGCAGTACTTC. Translation: CASSQDEAGSYEQYF. The chain couples TRBV4-2 to TRBJ2-7, with D perhaps TRBD2 (5 bases). V lost 0 bases and J 0 bases, leaving 9 bases between the germline ends. Germline V gene lookup returns CDR1 LGHNA and CDR2 YNFKEQ. The CDR3 is 15 residues long.